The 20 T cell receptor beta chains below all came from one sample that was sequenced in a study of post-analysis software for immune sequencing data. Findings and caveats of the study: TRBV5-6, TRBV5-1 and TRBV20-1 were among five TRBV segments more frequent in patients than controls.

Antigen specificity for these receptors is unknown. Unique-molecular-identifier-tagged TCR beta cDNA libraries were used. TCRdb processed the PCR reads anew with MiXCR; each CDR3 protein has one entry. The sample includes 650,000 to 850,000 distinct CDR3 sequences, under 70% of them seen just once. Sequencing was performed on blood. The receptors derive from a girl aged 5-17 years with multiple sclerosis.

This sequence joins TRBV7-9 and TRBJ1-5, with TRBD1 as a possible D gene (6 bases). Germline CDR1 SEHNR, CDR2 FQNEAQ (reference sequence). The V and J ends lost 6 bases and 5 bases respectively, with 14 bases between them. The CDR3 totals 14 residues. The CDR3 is CASSGDRPDQPQHF. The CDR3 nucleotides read TGTGCCAGCAGTGGCGACAGGCCCGATCAGCCCCAGCATTTT.

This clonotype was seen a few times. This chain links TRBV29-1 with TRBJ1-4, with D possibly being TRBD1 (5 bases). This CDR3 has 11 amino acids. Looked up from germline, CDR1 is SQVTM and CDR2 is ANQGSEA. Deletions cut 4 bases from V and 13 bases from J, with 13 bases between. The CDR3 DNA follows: TGCAGCGTTGTGTGGGGCCCGCTACTGTTTTTT. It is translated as CSVVWGPLLFF.

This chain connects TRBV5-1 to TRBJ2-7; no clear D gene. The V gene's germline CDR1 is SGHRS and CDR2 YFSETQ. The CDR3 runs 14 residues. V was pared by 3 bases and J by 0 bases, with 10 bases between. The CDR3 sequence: CASSSRPNSYEQYF. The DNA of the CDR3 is TGCGCCAGCAGCTCTAGACCGAACTCCTACGAGCAGTACTTC.

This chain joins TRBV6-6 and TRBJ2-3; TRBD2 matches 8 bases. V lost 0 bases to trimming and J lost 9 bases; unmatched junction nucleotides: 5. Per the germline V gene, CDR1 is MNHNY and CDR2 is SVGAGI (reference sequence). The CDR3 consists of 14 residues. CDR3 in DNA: TGTGCCAGCAGTTACTCCTTGCGGGAGGAAACGCAGTATTTT. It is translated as CASSYSLREETQYF.

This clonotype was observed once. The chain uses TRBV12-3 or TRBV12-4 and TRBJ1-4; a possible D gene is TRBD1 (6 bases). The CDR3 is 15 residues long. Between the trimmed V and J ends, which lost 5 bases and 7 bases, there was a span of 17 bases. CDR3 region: CASSSKGQAFEKLFF. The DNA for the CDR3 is TGTGCCAGCAGTAGCAAGGGACAAGCCTTTGAAAAACTGTTTTTT.

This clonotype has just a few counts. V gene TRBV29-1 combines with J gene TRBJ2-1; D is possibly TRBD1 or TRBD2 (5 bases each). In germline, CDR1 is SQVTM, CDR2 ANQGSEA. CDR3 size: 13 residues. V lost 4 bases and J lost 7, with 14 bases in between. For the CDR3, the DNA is TGCAGCGTTGGGGACGGGGCTCGAAATGAGCAGTTCTTC. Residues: CSVGDGARNEQFF.

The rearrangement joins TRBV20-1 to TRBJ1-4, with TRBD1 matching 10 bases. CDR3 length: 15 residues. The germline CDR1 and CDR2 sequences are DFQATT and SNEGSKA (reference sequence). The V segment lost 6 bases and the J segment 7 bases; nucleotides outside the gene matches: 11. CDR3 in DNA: TGCAGTGCGCGGGACAGGGGAATCGGTAGTGAAAAACTGTTTTTT. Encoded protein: CSARDRGIGSEKLFF.

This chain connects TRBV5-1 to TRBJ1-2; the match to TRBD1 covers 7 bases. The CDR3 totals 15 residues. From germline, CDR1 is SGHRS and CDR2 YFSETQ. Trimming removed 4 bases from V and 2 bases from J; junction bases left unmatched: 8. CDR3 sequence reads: CASSQTMTGNYGYTF. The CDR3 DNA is TGCGCCAGCAGCCAAACCATGACAGGGAACTATGGCTACACCTTC.

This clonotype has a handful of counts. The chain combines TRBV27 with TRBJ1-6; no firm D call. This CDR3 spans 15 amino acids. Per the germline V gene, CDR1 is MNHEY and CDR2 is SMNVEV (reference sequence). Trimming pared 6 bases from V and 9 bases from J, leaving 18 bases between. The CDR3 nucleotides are TGTGCCAGCAGATCCACTGAATCAGAGACTTCACCCCTCCACTTT. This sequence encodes CASRSTESETSPLHF.

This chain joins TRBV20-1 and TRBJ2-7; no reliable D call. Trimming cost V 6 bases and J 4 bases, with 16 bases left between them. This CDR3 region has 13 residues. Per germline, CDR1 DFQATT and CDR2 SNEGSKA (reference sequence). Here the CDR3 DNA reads TGCAGTGCCCCCCAATTGGGTGCGTACGAGCAGTACTTC. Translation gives CSAPQLGAYEQYF.

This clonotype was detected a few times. Here the CDR3 reads CASSYSQDRGGYTF. CDR3 DNA sequence: TGTGCCAGCAGTTACTCCCAAGACAGGGGAGGCTACACCTTC. The genes are TRBV6-5 and TRBJ1-2, with 8 positions matching TRBD1. CDR1 MNHEY and CDR2 SVGAGI come from the germline V gene. This CDR3 contains 14 residues. J was trimmed by 8 bases and V by 0 bases; bases with no gene match: 5.

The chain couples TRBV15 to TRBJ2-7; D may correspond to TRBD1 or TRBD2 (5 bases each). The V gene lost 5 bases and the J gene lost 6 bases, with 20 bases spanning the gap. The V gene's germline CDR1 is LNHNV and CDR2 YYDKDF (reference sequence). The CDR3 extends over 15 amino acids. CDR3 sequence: CATSYRWGIAGEQYF. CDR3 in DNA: TGTGCCACCAGCTACCGATGGGGGATAGCAGGCGAGCAGTACTTC.

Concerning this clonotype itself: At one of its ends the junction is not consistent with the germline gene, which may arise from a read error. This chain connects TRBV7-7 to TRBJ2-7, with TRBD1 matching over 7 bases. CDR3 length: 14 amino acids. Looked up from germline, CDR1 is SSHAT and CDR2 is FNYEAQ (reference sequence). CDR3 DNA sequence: TGTGCTAGCAGTCAGGGGGACACTTCCTACGAGCAGTACTTC. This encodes CASSQGDTSYEQYF.

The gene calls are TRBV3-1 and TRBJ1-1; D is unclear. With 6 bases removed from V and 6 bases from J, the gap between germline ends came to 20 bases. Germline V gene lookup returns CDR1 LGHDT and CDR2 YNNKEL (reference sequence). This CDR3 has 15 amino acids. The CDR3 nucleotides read TGTGCCAGCAGTTTAAGGAGGGTAGTAACTGCTGAAGCTTTCTTT. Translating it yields CASSLRRVVTAEAFF. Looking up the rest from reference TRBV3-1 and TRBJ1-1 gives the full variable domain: DTAVSQTPKYLVTQMGNDKSIKCEQNLGHDTMYWYKQDSKKFLKIMFSYNNKELIINETVPNRFSPKSPDKAHLNLHINSLELGDSAVYFCASSLRRVVTAEAFFGQGTRLTVV.

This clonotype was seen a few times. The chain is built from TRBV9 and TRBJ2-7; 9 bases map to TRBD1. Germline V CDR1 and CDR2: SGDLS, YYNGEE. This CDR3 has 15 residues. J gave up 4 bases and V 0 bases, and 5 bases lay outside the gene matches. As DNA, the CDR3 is TGTGCCAGCAGCGTAGGTAACAGGGGGCGATACGAGCAGTACTTC. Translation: CASSVGNRGRYEQYF.

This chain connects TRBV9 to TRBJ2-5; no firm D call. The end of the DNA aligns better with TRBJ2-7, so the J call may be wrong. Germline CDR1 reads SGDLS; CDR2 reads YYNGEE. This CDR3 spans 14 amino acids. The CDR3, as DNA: TGTGCCAGCAGCGTAGCTTCACCAGGCTACGAGCAGTACTTC. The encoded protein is CASSVASPGYEQYF.

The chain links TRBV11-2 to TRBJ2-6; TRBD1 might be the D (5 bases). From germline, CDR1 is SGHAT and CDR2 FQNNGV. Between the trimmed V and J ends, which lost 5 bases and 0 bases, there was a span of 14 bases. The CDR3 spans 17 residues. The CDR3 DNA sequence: TGTGCCAGCAGCATCAGGGTCCGGAACTCTGGGGCCAACGTCCTGACTTTC. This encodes CASSIRVRNSGANVLTF.

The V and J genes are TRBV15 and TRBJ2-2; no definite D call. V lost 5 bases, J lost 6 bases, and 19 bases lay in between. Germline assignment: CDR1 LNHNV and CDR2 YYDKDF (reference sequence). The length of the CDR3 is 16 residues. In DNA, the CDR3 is TGTGCCACCAGCTTCGGCGACCGATCGGATCCCGGGGAGCTGTTTTTT. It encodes CATSFGDRSDPGELFF.

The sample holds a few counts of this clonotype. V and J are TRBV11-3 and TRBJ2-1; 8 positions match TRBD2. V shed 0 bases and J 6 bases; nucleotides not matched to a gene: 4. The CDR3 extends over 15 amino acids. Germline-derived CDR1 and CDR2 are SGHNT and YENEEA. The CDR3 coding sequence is TGTGCCAGCAGCTTAGAGGCGGGACTAGTCAATGAGCAGTTCTTC. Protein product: CASSLEAGLVNEQFF.

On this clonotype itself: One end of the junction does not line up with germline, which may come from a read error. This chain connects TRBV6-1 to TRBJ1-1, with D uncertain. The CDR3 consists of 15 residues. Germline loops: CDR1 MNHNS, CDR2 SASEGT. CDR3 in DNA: TGCGCCAGCAGTGAAGGTAGCTCAGGCCCTACTGAAGCTTTCTTT. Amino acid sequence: CASSEGSSGPTEAFF.